This entry features one T cell receptor beta chain sequence. This CDR3 comprises 15 residues. Profiling relied on immunoSEQ multiplex PCR, and the TCRdb table lists in-frame clones only, not all of them. Of about 300,000 clones listed, roughly 86% are singletons. The data derive from a study of blood T cell repertoires in COVID-19. About the research overall: Italy, Spain and the United States were the sources of the convalescent and acute COVID-19 samples.

This receptor was taken from a woman between 50 and 59 years old who had been exposed to COVID-19. The sample consisted of PBMCs or T cells enriched from blood (not recorded which). The chain links TRBV21-1 to TRBJ1-3; TRBD1 is taken as the D call from the table, unchecked against the DNA. TRBV21-1 is assigned pseudogene status. The CDR3 reads CASSKRAQGRNTIYF. In nucleotides, the CDR3 is TGTGCCAGCAGCAAAAGAGCACAGGGACGAAACACCATATATTTT.